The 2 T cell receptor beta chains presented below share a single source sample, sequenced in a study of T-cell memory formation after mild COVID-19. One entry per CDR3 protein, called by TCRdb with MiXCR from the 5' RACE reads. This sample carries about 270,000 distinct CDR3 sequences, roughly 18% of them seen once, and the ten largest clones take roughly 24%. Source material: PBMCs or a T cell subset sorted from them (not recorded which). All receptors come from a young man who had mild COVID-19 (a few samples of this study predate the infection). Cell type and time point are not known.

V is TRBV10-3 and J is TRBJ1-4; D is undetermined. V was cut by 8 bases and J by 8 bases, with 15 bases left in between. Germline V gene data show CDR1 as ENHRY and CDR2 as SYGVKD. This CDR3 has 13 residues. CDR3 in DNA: TGTGCCATCTTCCTGGAGAGTGGGGAAAAACTGTTTTTT. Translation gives CAIFLESGEKLFF.

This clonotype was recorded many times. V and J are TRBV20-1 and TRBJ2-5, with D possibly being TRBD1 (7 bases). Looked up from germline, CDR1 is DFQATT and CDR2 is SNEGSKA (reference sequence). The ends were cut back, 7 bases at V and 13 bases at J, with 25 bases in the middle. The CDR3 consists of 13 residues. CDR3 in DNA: TGCAGTGGGGCCCCGACAGGGACTGGCCTCCCGTACTTC. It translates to CSGAPTGTGLPYF.